This T cell receptor (beta chain) was documented in a study of early T cells in non-severe SARS-CoV-2 infection. The table lists this clonotype with many counts. Attachment of unique molecular identifiers to individual cDNA molecules was performed. Using its own MiXCR run on the 5' RACE reads, TCRdb lists one record per CDR3 protein. The sample shows about 30,000 distinct CDR3 sequences, around 6% of them seen only once. V was clipped by 1 base and J by 4 bases, with 13 bases between them. The CDR3 runs to 15 residues. This receptor was obtained from an adult who was a healthcare worker with PCR-confirmed SARS-CoV-2 infection or an uninfected control (not recorded which). The V call is TRBV12-3 or TRBV12-4, the J call TRBJ1-1; perhaps TRBD1 as D (6 bases). Sequenced: whole blood. The CDR3 DNA sequence: TGTGCCAGCAGTTTAGATCTGCAGGGGACCACTGAAGCTTTCTTT. Translated: CASSLDLQGTTEAFF.